This passage covers 28 T cell receptor beta chains from one sample sequenced in a study of blood T cell repertoires in COVID-19. Data came from immunoSEQ multiplex PCR; TCRdb stores just in-frame clones and leaves some out. The data hold 250,000 to 350,000 clones, with about 91% observed a single time. Sequenced: PBMCs or T cells enriched from blood (not recorded which). The receptors were gathered from a woman between 18 and 29 years old who had recovered from COVID-19.

The genes are TRBV28 and TRBJ1-4; 8 nucleotides match TRBD1. CDR3 length: 17 amino acids. CDR1 is MDHEN and CDR2 is SYDVKM in the germline V gene. Unmatched junction bases numbered 11, after V lost 5 bases and J lost 3 bases. In nucleotides, the CDR3 is TGTGCCAGCAGTGTACCCAGGGGGCGGCAGGCTAATGAAAAACTGTTTTTT. It encodes CASSVPRGRQANEKLFF.

The V gene is TRBV6-5, the J gene TRBJ1-2; D might be TRBD1 (5 bases). The CDR3 has 13 residues. CDR1 MNHEY and CDR2 SVGAGI come from the germline V gene. The V gene lost 10 bases and the J gene lost 2 bases, with 14 bases spanning the gap. The CDR3 DNA is TGTGCCATTAAAGCAGGGCCCAACTATGGCTACACCTTC. This codes for CAIKAGPNYGYTF.

This clone appeared once. The chain recombines TRBV9 with TRBJ1-1; D remains ambiguous. Deletions cut 2 bases from V and 0 bases from J, with 8 bases between. Germline loops: CDR1 SGDLS, CDR2 YYNGEE. This CDR3 is built from 14 residues. DNA for the CDR3: TGTGCCAGCAGCGTTGGAGAAATGAACACTGAAGCTTTCTTT. It translates to CASSVGEMNTEAFF.

V is TRBV4-1 and J is TRBJ2-3, with a tentative D call TRBD1 (5 bases). Germline V gene lookup returns CDR1 MGHRA and CDR2 YSYEKL. V gave up 1 base and J gave up 3 bases, with 8 bases separating them. This CDR3 has 14 residues. CDR3 residues: CASSQARQTDTQYF. The CDR3 DNA is TGCGCCAGCAGCCAAGCAAGACAGACAGATACGCAGTATTTT.

This clone has just a few counts. The gene calls are TRBV6-5 and TRBJ2-7; possible D gene TRBD2, 7 bases. V was pared by 7 bases and J by 3 bases, with 19 bases between. CDR1 and CDR2 from the germline V gene are MNHEY and SVGAGI. The CDR3 totals 15 residues. CDR3: CASTKGGGSGYEQYF. CDR3 coding DNA: TGTGCCAGCACCAAAGGGGGGGGCTCAGGCTACGAGCAGTACTTC.

The chain employs TRBV7-6 and TRBJ1-6; 7 bases are shared with TRBD1. The germline gives CDR1 SGHVS, CDR2 FNYEAQ. With 5 bases clipped from V and 13 bases from J, the junction kept 17 bases outside the gene matches. There are 16 residues in the CDR3. CDR3 sequence (DNA): TGTGCCAGCAGCCCTCGACAGGGTCCCCAAAATAGTCCCCTCCACTTT. Protein product: CASSPRQGPQNSPLHF.

This clone was seen only a few times. The CDR3: CSARTGDGYTF. CDR3 DNA sequence: TGCAGTGCAAGGACAGGGGATGGCTACACCTTC. The J gene is TRBJ1-2, the V gene TRBV20-1; 9 bases agree with TRBD1. The CDR3 loop spans 11 amino acids. The V segment lost 6 bases and the J segment 6 bases; nucleotides outside the gene matches: 2. CDR1 and CDR2 from the germline V gene are DFQATT and SNEGSKA (reference sequence).

V is TRBV27 and J is TRBJ1-2; tentative D call: TRBD1 (5 bases). Per germline, CDR1 MNHEY and CDR2 SMNVEV (reference sequence). The germline V and J ends were trimmed by 5 bases and 4 bases, with 8 bases remaining between them. The CDR3 is 12 amino acids. CDR3 DNA: TGTGCCAGCAGTAAAGGGGCCTATGGCTACACCTTC. This sequence encodes CASSKGAYGYTF.

The CDR3 DNA follows: TGTGCCAGCAGTTTAAGTTCAGGGGGCGATCAGCCCCAGCATTTT. Translated: CASSLSSGGDQPQHF. The V gene is TRBV27, the J gene TRBJ1-5, with TRBD1 matching over 8 bases. The length of the CDR3 is 15 residues. Germline CDR1 reads MNHEY; CDR2 reads SMNVEV (reference sequence). The V gene end was trimmed by 2 bases and the J gene end by 5 bases; junction bases not matched to a gene: 5.

The chain joins TRBV7-2 to TRBJ1-1; D is unresolved. V gave up 4 bases and J gave up 0 bases, with 6 bases separating them. The CDR3 consists of 13 residues. Germline CDR1 and CDR2: SGHTA and FQGNSA. Here the CDR3 DNA reads TGTGCCAGCAGCTCCCCTATGAACACTGAAGCTTTCTTT. Its translation: CASSSPMNTEAFF.

This clone was recorded only once. The CDR3 DNA follows: TGTGCCAGCAGCAAGGGAGTGCTTGGGATCTACACCTTC. The encoded protein is CASSKGVLGIYTF. This rearrangement joins TRBV11-2 to TRBJ1-2; the D is unclear. CDR1 is SGHAT, CDR2 FQNNGV, per germline. Between the trimmed V and J ends, which lost 5 bases and 10 bases, there was a span of 17 bases. The CDR3 spans 13 residues.

J is TRBJ1-2 and V is TRBV28, with 7 bases identical to TRBD1. From germline, CDR1 is MDHEN and CDR2 SYDVKM. V shed 2 bases and J 2 bases; nucleotides not matched to a gene: 5. The CDR3 contains 15 residues. The CDR3 region has the DNA TGTGCCAGCAGTTTAGTAGGGGGCGAAAACTATGGCTACACCTTC. Protein: CASSLVGGENYGYTF.

The V gene is TRBV7-8, the J gene TRBJ1-1, with D possibly being TRBD1 (5 bases). The germline gives CDR1 SGHVS, CDR2 FQNEAQ. The V and J ends lost 4 bases and 1 base respectively, with 10 bases between them. The CDR3 has 14 residues. The CDR3 here is CASSYGRGNTEAFF. CDR3 bases: TGTGCCAGCAGCTACGGTAGGGGGAACACTGAAGCTTTCTTT.

V is TRBV19 and J is TRBJ1-3; 7 positions agree with TRBD1. CDR3 length equals 17 residues. V lost 7 bases and J lost 4; bases outside the gene matches: 16. CDR1 and CDR2 (germline): LNHDA, SQIVND (reference sequence). The CDR3 loop reads CASIPTRQGSRGNTIYF. The CDR3 DNA is TGTGCCAGTATTCCCACTCGACAGGGATCAAGAGGAAACACCATATATTTT.

The chain links TRBV5-6 to TRBJ1-4, with D possibly matching TRBD1 (5 bases). CDR3 size: 15 residues. Germline V gene sequence: CDR1 SGHDT, CDR2 YYEEEE. Trimming shortened V by 2 bases and J by 5 bases, and 13 bases separated the two germline ends. Written as DNA, the CDR3 is TGTGCCAGCAGCTTCTTGGGACTGAAAAATGAAAAACTGTTTTTT. This translates into CASSFLGLKNEKLFF.

This rearrangement joins TRBV7-2 to TRBJ2-2; TRBD2 aligns across 12 bases. Trimming at V came to 1 base and at J to 1 base, leaving 1 base not matched to a gene. The CDR3 is made up of 17 amino acids. In germline, CDR1 is SGHTA, CDR2 FQGNSA. Here the CDR3 DNA reads TGTGCCAGCAGCTTAGGGGGACTAGCGGGGAACACCGGGGAGCTGTTTTTT. This sequence encodes CASSLGGLAGNTGELFF.

The chain joins TRBV30 to TRBJ1-5, with 7 bases lining up with TRBD1. The CDR3 extends over 12 amino acids. V trimming: 5 bases; J trimming: 9 bases; junction bases outside the gene matches: 7. Germline V gene sequence: CDR1 GTSNPN, CDR2 SVGIG (reference sequence). CDR3 in amino acids: CAWGEQGRPQHF. In DNA, the CDR3 is TGTGCCTGGGGAGAACAGGGGAGGCCCCAGCATTTT. Variable domain in full (rest from reference TRBV30 and TRBJ1-5): SQTIHQWPATLVQPVGSPLSLECTVEGTSNPNLYWYRQAAGRGLQLLFYSVGIGQISSEVPQNLSASRPQDRQFILSSKKLLLSDSGFYLCAWGEQGRPQHFGDGTRLSIL.

The chain carries TRBV28 and TRBJ2-3; TRBD1 matches at 7 bases. CDR1 MDHEN and CDR2 SYDVKM come from the germline V gene. V dropped 6 bases and J dropped 3; count of bases not matched to a gene: 12. The CDR3 spans 16 residues. In DNA form, the CDR3 reads TGTGCCAGCAGGGTCAGACAGGGCTCGGAAACAGATACGCAGTATTTT. Residues: CASRVRQGSETDTQYF.

The CDR3 DNA follows: TGTGCCACCAGCAGAGATCTTGGTGGGCAGGCTGTAAATGAAAAACTGTTTTTT. This translates into CATSRDLGGQAVNEKLFF. The chain couples TRBV15 to TRBJ1-4; no firm D call. This CDR3 spans 18 amino acids. Germline CDR1 LNHNV, CDR2 YYDKDF (reference sequence). The V gene lost 0 bases and the J gene lost 5 bases, with 19 bases spanning the gap.

The chain carries TRBV11-2 and TRBJ2-7, with a tentative D call TRBD1 (6 bases). Trimming left V 5 bases short and J 6 bases short, with 11 bases between. Germline V CDR1 and CDR2: SGHAT, FQNNGV. The CDR3 totals 12 residues. The CDR3 loop is CASSLTGTEQYF. The CDR3 nucleotides read TGTGCCAGCAGCCTAACAGGGACCGAGCAGTACTTC.

The genes are TRBV10-3 and TRBJ2-3; 9 bases map to TRBD2. Germline V CDR1 and CDR2: ENHRY, SYGVKD. The J segment lost 6 bases and the V segment lost 4 bases, leaving 11 bases of the junction unmatched. The CDR3 has 16 residues. DNA for the CDR3: TGTGCCATCAGTGTCCTAGCGGGGACCACAACGGATACGCAGTATTTT. It codes for CAISVLAGTTTDTQYF.

The V and J genes are TRBV18 and TRBJ1-2, with a weak D call TRBD1 (5 bases). With 2 bases removed from V and 10 bases from J, the gap between germline ends came to 11 bases. CDR1 KGHSH and CDR2 LQKENI come from the germline V gene. This CDR3 region has 12 residues. CDR3 bases: TGTGCCAGCTCACCAGACAGCGGGTTCTACACCTTC. It yields the protein CASSPDSGFYTF.

The DNA of the CDR3 is TGTGCCAGCAGCCCGACAGGGGATGAGCAGTTCTTC. As protein: CASSPTGDEQFF. V gene TRBV6-2 or TRBV6-3 combines with J gene TRBJ2-1, with 8 bases matching TRBD1. This CDR3 comprises 12 residues. The germline V gene has CDR1 MNHEY and CDR2 SVGEGT. Unmatched junction bases numbered 3, after V lost 6 bases and J lost 8 bases.

The V call is TRBV4-3, the J call TRBJ1-5; D call uncertain. V lost 1 base and J 0 bases, leaving 7 bases between the germline ends. Germline assignment: CDR1 LGHNA and CDR2 YSLEER. This CDR3 region has 15 residues. CDR3 residues: CASSQASGSNQPQHF. CDR3 in DNA: TGCGCCAGCAGCCAAGCGAGCGGTAGCAATCAGCCCCAGCATTTT.

Only one count was recorded for this clone. The chain employs TRBV4-3 and TRBJ2-3, with 8 bases identical to TRBD2. The CDR3 is made up of 16 amino acids. CDR1 and CDR2 from the germline V gene are LGHNA and YSLEER. The V and J ends lost 3 bases and 5 bases, in that order; junction bases with no gene match: 10. CDR3 sequence reads: CASSQQGLGSGDTQYF. CDR3 DNA sequence: TGCGCCAGCAGCCAGCAGGGACTAGGCAGTGGAGATACGCAGTATTTT.

Here the CDR3 reads CASSQDGGGGYNEQFF. For the CDR3, the DNA is TGTGCCAGCAGCCAAGATGGCGGGGGGGGCTACAATGAGCAGTTCTTC. V is TRBV4-2 and J is TRBJ2-1; 9 bases agree with TRBD2. This CDR3 comprises 16 residues. V lost 0 bases and J lost 3; bases outside the gene matches: 3. The germline V gene has CDR1 LGHNA and CDR2 YNFKEQ.

The chain has TRBV11-2 and TRBJ2-2, with TRBD1 as a possible D gene (6 bases). The V and J ends lost 5 bases and 5 bases respectively, with 15 bases between them. Germline V gene data show CDR1 as SGHAT and CDR2 as FQNNGV. The CDR3 has 15 amino acids. CDR3 sequence reads: CASSPSTGWTGELFF. The CDR3 DNA reads TGTGCCAGCAGCCCCTCGACAGGCTGGACCGGGGAGCTGTTTTTT. The complete variable domain, with remaining parts taken from reference TRBV11-2 and TRBJ2-2, reads EAGVAQSPRYKIIEKRQSVAFWCNPISGHATLYWYQQILGQGPKLLIQFQNNGVVDDSQLPKDRFSAERLKGVDSTLKIQPAKLEDSAVYLCASSPSTGWTGELFFGEGSRLTVL.

This chain uses TRBV9 with TRBJ2-5; D may be TRBD2 (6 bases). The CDR3 is 17 amino acids. CDR1 is SGDLS, CDR2 YYNGEE, per germline. V dropped 0 bases and J dropped 1 base, with 16 bases sitting between them. The CDR3 sequence is CASSVGPLSGLQETQYF. For the CDR3, the DNA is TGTGCCAGCAGCGTAGGGCCCCTCTCGGGACTCCAAGAGACCCAGTACTTC.